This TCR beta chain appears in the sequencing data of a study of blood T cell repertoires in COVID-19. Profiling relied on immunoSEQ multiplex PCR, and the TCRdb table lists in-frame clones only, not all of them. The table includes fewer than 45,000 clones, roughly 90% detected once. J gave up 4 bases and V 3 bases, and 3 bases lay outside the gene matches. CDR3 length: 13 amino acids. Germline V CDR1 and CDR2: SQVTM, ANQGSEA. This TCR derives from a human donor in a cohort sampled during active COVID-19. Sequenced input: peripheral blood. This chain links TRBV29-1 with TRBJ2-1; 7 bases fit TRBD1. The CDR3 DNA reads TGCAGCGTTGACCGGACAGGTTACAATGAGCAGTTCTTC. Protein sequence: CSVDRTGYNEQFF.